The sequence of this T cell receptor (beta chain) was determined in a study of cytomegalovirus exposure and HLA in healthy donors. Notes on the study in general: When analyzed later, a missense DCLRE1C variant was found to be linked to TCR beta V- and J-gene trimming. Analyzed later, association rates of TCRs varied across HLA loci, with DRB1 most and HLA-C fewest. Several of the most significant clusters appeared, in a later analysis, to be linked to common viral pathogens.

Germline trimming cut 2 bases from V and 4 bases from J; bases unmatched to any gene: 5. CDR3 length equals 15 residues. Germline assignment: CDR1 MGHRA and CDR2 YSYEKL. Remarks on this clone: Its antigen is undetermined.

Both 60 Vbeta primers and 13 Jbeta primers went into the PCR. Using immunoSEQ multiplex PCR, the repertoire was profiled, and TCRdb retains in-frame clones only, with some absent. The table includes more than 95,000 clones, roughly 76% detected once. Regarding donors, all were healthy bone marrow donors. The V and J genes are TRBV4-1 and TRBJ1-5; 7 bases line up with TRBD1. Sequencing was performed on PBMCs. The receptor was derived from a man aged 25-40 years in good health and CMV-seropositive. This CDR3 reads CASSQYGTANQPQHF. Written as DNA, the CDR3 is TGCGCCAGCAGCCAATACGGGACAGCTAATCAGCCCCAGCATTTT.